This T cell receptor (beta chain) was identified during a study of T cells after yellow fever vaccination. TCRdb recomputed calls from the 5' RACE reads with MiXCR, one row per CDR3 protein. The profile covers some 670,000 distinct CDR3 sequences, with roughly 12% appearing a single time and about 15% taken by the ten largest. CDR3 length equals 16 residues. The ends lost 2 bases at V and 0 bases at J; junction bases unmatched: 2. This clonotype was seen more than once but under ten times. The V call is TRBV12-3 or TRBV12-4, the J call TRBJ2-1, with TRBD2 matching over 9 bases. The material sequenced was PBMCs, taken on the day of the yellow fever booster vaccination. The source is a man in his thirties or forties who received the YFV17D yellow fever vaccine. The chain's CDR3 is CASSLYSGSSYNEQFF. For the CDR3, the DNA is TGTGCCAGCAGTTTATATAGCGGGAGCTCCTACAATGAGCAGTTCTTC.